A single sample gave rise to the 23 T cell receptor beta chains below, sequenced in a study of CD8+CD57+ T cells in acquired aplastic anemia. Sequencing was done on patients that had shown CD8+CD57+ cell expansion by flow cytometry. Both TCR beta VDJ combination and CDR3 sequence profiling were carried out. Genomic DNA was the template for this profiling. In TCRdb, the reads were re-called with MiXCR into one record per CDR3 protein. The sample records approximately 180,000 distinct CDR3 sequences, nearly 65% being singletons. The specimen sequenced was sorted CD4+, CD8+, or CD8+CD57+ T cells (not recorded which) from PBMCs. Source of these receptors: a human donor with aplastic anemia.

This chain uses TRBV20-1 with TRBJ1-1; D perhaps matches TRBD1 (5 bases). CDR3 length: 14 residues. V was pared by 5 bases and J by 1 base, with 14 bases between. Germline V lookup: CDR1 DFQATT, CDR2 SNEGSKA (reference sequence). The CDR3 nucleotides read TGCAGTGCTCCTCAAGGGACCGCGAACACTGAAGCTTTCTTT. Protein sequence: CSAPQGTANTEAFF.

The chain uses TRBV7-9 and TRBJ2-5; D is tentatively TRBD1 or TRBD2 (5 bases each). CDR1 is SEHNR, CDR2 FQNEAQ, per germline (reference sequence). The ends were cut back, 3 bases at V and 4 bases at J, with 15 bases in the middle. This CDR3 spans 15 amino acids. CDR3 loop: CASSFNEGQGETQYF. CDR3 nucleotides: TGTGCCAGCAGCTTTAATGAGGGGCAGGGAGAGACCCAGTACTTC.

The chain couples TRBV2 to TRBJ2-7; TRBD1 agrees at 8 bases. V lost 7 bases, J lost 3 bases, and 2 bases stayed unmatched. Germline V gene sequence: CDR1 SNHLY, CDR2 FYNNEI. The CDR3 length is 12 residues. The CDR3 region has the DNA TGTGCCAGCAAGACAGGGGACTACGAGCAGTACTTC. It translates to CASKTGDYEQYF.

This chain joins TRBV20-1 and TRBJ2-7; TRBD2 might be the D (5 bases). This CDR3 has 14 amino acids. CDR1 DFQATT and CDR2 SNEGSKA come from the germline V gene (reference sequence). Trimming left V 0 bases short and J 3 bases short, with 12 bases between. Here the CDR3 DNA reads TGCAGTGCTAGAGATGCGGGCGTCGGCTACGAGCAGTACTTC. Its protein is CSARDAGVGYEQYF.

V usage is TRBV7-8 and J usage is TRBJ1-2; D is unresolved. V was cut by 1 base and J by 12 bases, with 15 bases left in between. CDR3 length: 13 residues. Germline V CDR1 and CDR2: SGHVS, FQNEAQ. The CDR3 bases are TGTGCCAGCAGCTTAGGTGTTAGGGAATTGAACACCTTC. Protein sequence: CASSLGVRELNTF.

The chain carries TRBV15 and TRBJ2-5; D is unclear. Germline values: CDR1 LNHNV, CDR2 YYDKDF (reference sequence). This CDR3 spans 15 amino acids. V was pared by 4 bases and J by 7 bases, with 19 bases between. CDR3 sequence: CATSKESRELRTQYF. The CDR3, as DNA: TGTGCCACCAGCAAAGAGAGTAGAGAGCTCCGGACCCAGTACTTC.

This clonotype was picked up many times. The chain combines TRBV4-1 with TRBJ2-5; unclear D gene. Per the germline V gene, CDR1 is MGHRA and CDR2 is YSYEKL. The CDR3 runs 13 residues. Trimming removed 1 base at V and 2 bases at J, with 5 bases between. The CDR3 loop is CASSQGLQETQYF. DNA for the CDR3: TGCGCCAGCAGCCAAGGTCTACAAGAGACCCAGTACTTC.

The chain combines TRBV5-1 with TRBJ2-7; possible D gene TRBD1, 6 bases. The V end was cut by 2 bases, the J end by 6 bases, with 15 bases between. Germline V gives CDR1 SGHRS, CDR2 YFSETQ. The CDR3 sequence is 14 residues long. Here the CDR3 DNA reads TGCGCCAGCAGCTTAGGGGGTGAAGGTACCGAGCAGTACTTC. Residues: CASSLGGEGTEQYF.

This clonotype has just one count. This may stem from a read error, because a much larger clone lies one nucleotide away. The chain couples TRBV6-1 to TRBJ1-5; TRBD1 matches 7 bases. The V segment lost 6 bases and the J segment 4 bases; nucleotides outside the gene matches: 6. Germline assignment: CDR1 MNHNS and CDR2 SASEGT. The CDR3 is 14 residues long. CDR3 nucleotide sequence: TGTGCCAGCAGCGTCGGGACAGAGAATCAGCCCCAGCATTTT. Its protein product is CASSVGTENQPQHF.

The V call is TRBV24-1, the J call TRBJ2-5, with 8 nucleotides matching TRBD1. The CDR3 spans 15 residues. V was pared by 4 bases and J by 6 bases, with 9 bases of the junction left unmatched. Germline-derived CDR1 and CDR2 are KGHDR and SFDVKD. Here the CDR3 DNA reads TGTGCCACCAGTGACCCAAGGACAGGGAAGCAGACCCAGTACTTC. This encodes CATSDPRTGKQTQYF.

This chain uses TRBV7-8 with TRBJ1-4; TRBD1 might be the D (5 bases). Germline V gene lookup returns CDR1 SGHVS and CDR2 FQNEAQ. The CDR3 extends over 15 amino acids. Trimming stripped 5 bases from V and 5 bases from J, with 15 bases between. This CDR3 is CASSRRGGRNEKLFF. For the CDR3, the DNA is TGTGCCAGCAGCCGCCGTGGGGGACGGAATGAAAAACTGTTTTTT. Complete variable domain (other parts from reference TRBV7-8 and TRBJ1-4): GAGVSQSPRYKVAKRGQDVALRCDPISGHVSLFWYQQALGQGPEFLTYFQNEAQLDKSGLPSDRFFAERPEGSVSTLKIQRTQQEDSAVYLCASSRRGGRNEKLFFGSGTQLSVL.

The CDR3 DNA reads as TGTGCCAGCAGCGCGGGACTAGCGGGGAGTCCCTACGAGCAGTACTTC. Its protein is CASSAGLAGSPYEQYF. The chain combines TRBV9 with TRBJ2-7; 13 bases are shared with TRBD2. Germline V gene lookup returns CDR1 SGDLS and CDR2 YYNGEE. The CDR3 sequence is 16 residues long. V lost 3 bases, J lost 2 bases, and 5 bases stayed unmatched.

The chain uses TRBV7-6 and TRBJ2-3; D gene unclear. V lost 8 bases and J 6 bases, leaving 12 bases between the germline ends. This CDR3 is built from 12 residues. Germline lookup yields CDR1 SGHVS and CDR2 FNYEAQ. The DNA of the CDR3 is TGTGCCAGCGGACCCTCTTACGATACGCAGTATTTT. Translation: CASGPSYDTQYF.

This clonotype has at least ten counts. The CDR3 region is CASGHWGSGNTIYF. CDR3 sequence (DNA): TGTGCCAGCGGTCATTGGGGGTCTGGAAACACCATATATTTT. This chain links TRBV5-6 with TRBJ1-3; tentatively, D is TRBD1 (5 bases). The germline gives CDR1 SGHDT, CDR2 YYEEEE. V dropped 7 bases and J dropped 1 base, with 12 bases sitting between them. The CDR3 sequence is 14 residues long.

The CDR3 DNA reads as TGTGCCAGCAGCCCAGGCTCCAGGGACTATGGCTACACCTTC. It specifies CASSPGSRDYGYTF. The V and J genes are TRBV9 and TRBJ1-2, with D maybe TRBD1 (5 bases). This CDR3 spans 14 amino acids. CDR1 and CDR2 from the germline V gene are SGDLS and YYNGEE. The V and J ends lost 4 bases and 3 bases respectively, with 13 bases between them.

This sequence joins TRBV24-1 and TRBJ2-2, with 9 bases fitting TRBD1. Trimming took 3 bases from V and 4 from J; bases not matched to a gene: 5. CDR1 is KGHDR and CDR2 is SFDVKD in the germline V gene. The CDR3 is 16 amino acids. CDR3 nucleotide sequence: TGTGCCACCAGTGATCCGGGACAGGGAGTCACCGGGGAGCTGTTTTTT. Translation gives CATSDPGQGVTGELFF.

The gene calls are TRBV20-1 and TRBJ2-4; a weak D match, TRBD2 (5 bases). Trimming cost V 0 bases and J 8 bases, with 14 bases left between them. The CDR3 loop spans 14 amino acids. The germline CDR1 and CDR2 sequences are DFQATT and SNEGSKA (reference sequence). The DNA for the CDR3 is TGCAGTGCTAGAGATTCCCCTAGCCGGGACATTCAGTACTTC. Protein: CSARDSPSRDIQYF.

The V call is TRBV7-3, the J call TRBJ1-1; D perhaps matches TRBD1 (6 bases). The CDR3 covers 13 residues. V shed 5 bases and J shed 5 bases, with 12 bases lying between them. Germline loops: CDR1 SGHTA, CDR2 FQGTGA. The CDR3 nucleotides read TGTGCCAGCAGCCCCGGGACACCGACTGAAGCTTTCTTT. It is translated as CASSPGTPTEAFF.

The sample holds many counts of this clonotype. This sequence joins TRBV12-3 or TRBV12-4 and TRBJ2-2; D uncertain. The CDR3 extends over 15 amino acids. Trimming removed 5 bases at V and 2 bases at J, with 12 bases between. Written as DNA, the CDR3 is TGTGCCAGCAGTATAGACAACCTTAACACCGGGGAGCTGTTTTTT. Protein sequence: CASSIDNLNTGELFF.

This chain uses TRBV11-2 with TRBJ2-7; tentative D call: TRBD2 (6 bases). This CDR3 comprises 15 residues. Deletions cut 1 base from V and 3 bases from J, with 13 bases between. CDR1 and CDR2 from the germline V gene are SGHAT and FQNNGV. The CDR3: CASSLGRGGSYEQYF. In DNA, the CDR3 is TGTGCCAGCAGCTTAGGGAGGGGCGGCAGCTACGAGCAGTACTTC.

This rearrangement joins TRBV10-1 to TRBJ2-7; 9 bases are a match to TRBD2. The germline CDR1 and CDR2 sequences are WNHNN and SYGVQD (reference sequence). This CDR3 comprises 15 residues. V shed 1 base and J 3 bases; nucleotides not matched to a gene: 4. The CDR3 loop reads CASSELATSGYEQYF. The CDR3 DNA follows: TGCGCCAGCAGTGAGTTGGCGACTAGCGGCTACGAGCAGTACTTC.

This clonotype has a single count. The chain recombines TRBV25-1 with TRBJ2-4, with D perhaps given as TRBD1 or TRBD2 (5 bases each). Germline lookup yields CDR1 MGHDK and CDR2 SYGVNS. Trimming shortened V by 2 bases and J by 0 bases, and 8 bases separated the two germline ends. The CDR3 spans 15 residues. CDR3 in DNA: TGTGCCAGCAGTGAAGCAGGGAGAGCCAAAAACATTCAGTACTTC. Protein product: CASSEAGRAKNIQYF.

The J gene is TRBJ2-1, the V gene TRBV7-8, with 9 bases identical to TRBD2. The ends lost 4 bases at V and 2 bases at J; junction bases unmatched: 9. Germline CDR1 reads SGHVS; CDR2 reads FQNEAQ. The CDR3 is 17 amino acids. CDR3 nucleotide sequence: TGTGCCAGCAGCTCCCTAGCGGGAATGCGGACCTACAATGAGCAGTTCTTC. This codes for CASSSLAGMRTYNEQFF.